Each of the 13 T cell receptor beta chains below was sequenced from the same sample in a study of cytomegalovirus exposure and HLA in healthy donors. 60 Vbeta and 13 Jbeta primers were used in PCR. Measured with immunoSEQ multiplex PCR; TCRdb has only the in-frame clones, and not every one. The profile covers about 160,000 clones, with over 70% appearing a single time and 1% to 1.5% taken by the ten largest. Sequencing was carried out using PBMCs. Receptor source: a man in his fifties or sixties in good health and CMV-seropositive.

This rearrangement joins TRBV18 to TRBJ2-1; 9 bases agree with TRBD2. The CDR3 is made up of 21 amino acids. Trimming removed 3 bases from V and 5 bases from J; junction bases left unmatched: 23. From germline, CDR1 is KGHSH and CDR2 LQKENI. In DNA form, the CDR3 reads TGTGCCAGCTCACCCTTTCAGGACTGGTGGACTAGCGAAGCAACAGACAATGAGCAGTTCTTC. It is translated as CASSPFQDWWTSEATDNEQFF.

In the case of this clone: Other DNA sequences within the sample encode an identical CDR3. The chain has TRBV28 and TRBJ1-5; 12 nucleotides match TRBD1. This CDR3 contains 16 residues. V was pared by 4 bases and J by 7 bases, with 8 bases of the junction left unmatched. CDR1 MDHEN and CDR2 SYDVKM come from the germline V gene. CDR3: CASSSPGTGGGQPQHF. Here the CDR3 DNA reads TGTGCCAGCAGTTCTCCCGGGACAGGGGGCGGACAGCCCCAGCATTTT.

The J gene is TRBJ2-5, the V gene TRBV2; maybe TRBD2 (5 bases). With 4 bases removed from V and 4 bases from J, the gap between germline ends came to 13 bases. The V gene's germline CDR1 is SNHLY and CDR2 FYNNEI. The length of the CDR3 is 14 residues. As DNA, the CDR3 is TGTGCCAGCAGTGTACCGGGGATGAGAGAGACCCAGTACTTC. It yields the protein CASSVPGMRETQYF.

This chain uses TRBV5-1 with TRBJ1-4, with D perhaps TRBD1 (5 bases). Germline V gene sequence: CDR1 SGHRS, CDR2 YFSETQ. The V end lost 1 base, the J end lost 0 bases, and 7 bases lay between the germline ends. This CDR3 spans 15 amino acids. DNA of the CDR3: TGCGCCAGCAGCTTGCAAGGGGCAACTAATGAAAAACTGTTTTTT. Residues: CASSLQGATNEKLFF.

This rearrangement joins TRBV7-9 to TRBJ2-1; D might be TRBD2 (5 bases). Trimming took 1 base from V and 5 from J, leaving 9 bases between them. The CDR3 spans 14 residues. From germline, CDR1 is SEHNR and CDR2 FQNEAQ (reference sequence). CDR3 region: CASSLVTGDNEQFF. The CDR3 DNA is TGTGCCAGCAGCTTAGTAACCGGGGACAATGAGCAGTTCTTC. Variable domain in full (rest from reference TRBV7-9 and TRBJ2-1): DTGVSQNPRHKITKRGQNVTFRCDPISEHNRLYWYRQTLGQGPEFLTYFQNEAQLEKSRLLSDRFSAERPKGSFSTLEIQRTEQGDSAMYLCASSLVTGDNEQFFGPGTRLTVL.

CDR3 DNA: TGTGCCTGGGCCCGCCCCGGACAGTACAATCAGCCCCAGCATTTT. Its protein product is CAWARPGQYNQPQHF. The chain couples TRBV30 to TRBJ1-5; tentative D call: TRBD1 (6 bases). Trimming shortened V by 5 bases and J by 3 bases, and 17 bases separated the two germline ends. The germline V gene has CDR1 GTSNPN and CDR2 SVGIG (reference sequence). CDR3 length: 15 residues.

The chain combines TRBV5-1 with TRBJ2-3; the match to TRBD2 covers 10 bases. Germline-derived CDR1 and CDR2 are SGHRS and YFSETQ. The CDR3 length is 16 residues. J lost 1 base, V lost 0 bases, and 2 bases had no gene match. CDR3 sequence reads: CASSLAGTSGTDTQYF. CDR3 nucleotides: TGCGCCAGCAGCTTGGCTGGGACTAGCGGCACAGATACGCAGTATTTT.

The chain has TRBV2 and TRBJ1-4, with a possible D match to TRBD1 (6 bases). V was pared by 1 base and J by 5 bases, with 11 bases between. This CDR3 is 15 amino acids long. CDR1 and CDR2 (germline): SNHLY, FYNNEI. The CDR3 region has the DNA TGTGCCAGCAGTGAAGGAGACAGGAGGAATGAAAAACTGTTTTTT. This encodes CASSEGDRRNEKLFF.

This chain connects TRBV2 to TRBJ1-5; D might be TRBD1 (6 bases). The CDR3 sequence is 15 residues long. Trimming removed 0 bases from V and 6 bases from J, with 12 bases in between. CDR1 and CDR2 from the germline V gene are SNHLY and FYNNEI. CDR3 DNA: TGTGCCAGCAGTGAAGCGGACAGCCGTCGTCAGCCCCAGCATTTT. Translated: CASSEADSRRQPQHF.

This chain connects TRBV4-1 to TRBJ1-4, with TRBD1 matching 7 bases. V was clipped by 0 bases and J by 3 bases; unmatched bases: 1. The CDR3 is 15 amino acids. CDR1 is MGHRA and CDR2 is YSYEKL in the germline V gene. CDR3 amino acids: CASSQEGQSNEKLFF. The CDR3 DNA follows: TGCGCCAGCAGCCAAGAGGGACAGTCTAATGAAAAACTGTTTTTT.

This chain links TRBV5-1 with TRBJ2-5, with 16 bases that match TRBD2. Per the germline V gene, CDR1 is SGHRS and CDR2 is YFSETQ. Unmatched junction bases numbered 5, after V lost 4 bases and J lost 2 bases. This CDR3 has 17 residues. The CDR3 DNA follows: TGCGCCAGCAGCCCGCGGGGACTAGCGGGGGGGCAAGAGACCCAGTACTTC. Translating it yields CASSPRGLAGGQETQYF.

The DNA for the CDR3 is TGCGCCAGCAGCCCTTGGGACAGGGGCCGCGAGCAGTACTTC. This codes for CASSPWDRGREQYF. This sequence joins TRBV5-1 and TRBJ2-7; 10 nucleotides line up with TRBD1. CDR1 and CDR2 from the germline V gene are SGHRS and YFSETQ. With V trimmed by 4 bases and J by 6 bases, 7 bases remained unmatched. The length of the CDR3 is 14 residues.

The genes are TRBV2 and TRBJ2-5, with 12 bases identical to TRBD2. From germline, CDR1 is SNHLY and CDR2 FYNNEI. V gave up 6 bases and J gave up 7 bases; unmatched junction bases: 15. The CDR3 runs 17 residues. CDR3 in amino acids: CASRRRGTSGSEGTQYF. In DNA, the CDR3 is TGTGCCAGCAGGCGGAGGGGGACTAGCGGGTCCGAGGGGACCCAGTACTTC.